These 32 T cell receptor beta chains were all obtained from the same sample, sequenced in a study of blood T cell repertoires in COVID-19. Profiling relied on immunoSEQ multiplex PCR, and the TCRdb table lists in-frame clones only, not all of them. Of 290,000 or so clones listed, 65% to 90% were seen once; the top ten hold roughly 5.3%. Sequencing input: peripheral blood. These receptors came from a man in his forties or fifties with active or convalescent COVID-19.

The DNA for the CDR3 is TGTGCCATCAAGGGACAGGGGGCGACTGAAGCTTTCTTT. Its protein product is CAIKGQGATEAFF. The rearrangement uses TRBV10-3 and TRBJ1-1; 12 bases fit TRBD1. This CDR3 comprises 13 residues. With V trimmed by 7 bases and J by 5 bases, 2 bases remained unmatched. The germline CDR1 and CDR2 sequences are ENHRY and SYGVKD.

The chain carries TRBV27 and TRBJ1-5, with D possibly TRBD1 on 6 matching bases. V dropped 2 bases and J dropped 3 bases, with 8 bases sitting between them. The CDR3 contains 14 residues. Germline V gene data show CDR1 as MNHEY and CDR2 as SMNVEV (reference sequence). As DNA, the CDR3 is TGTGCCAGCAGTTTAAGGGGGTTCAATCAGCCCCAGCATTTT. Translated, it gives CASSLRGFNQPQHF.

The gene calls are TRBV7-9 and TRBJ2-7, with 8 bases matching TRBD1. Per germline, CDR1 SEHNR and CDR2 FQNEAQ (reference sequence). V dropped 3 bases and J dropped 5; count of bases not matched to a gene: 0. This CDR3 comprises 12 residues. The CDR3 DNA is TGTGCCAGCAGCTTGGACAGGGACGAGCAGTACTTC. Translation: CASSLDRDEQYF.

This clone was detected only a few times. The chain recombines TRBV19 with TRBJ1-6; D gene uncertain. There are 13 residues in the CDR3. Germline CDR1 is LNHDA and CDR2 is SQIVND (reference sequence). With 5 bases removed from V and 9 bases from J, the gap between germline ends came to 11 bases. CDR3 protein: CASSSQDGSPLHF. CDR3 DNA sequence: TGTGCCAGTAGTTCCCAGGATGGTTCACCCCTCCACTTT.

The J gene is TRBJ1-2, the V gene TRBV6-5, with D possibly TRBD1 on 5 matching bases. V lost 6 bases and J 6 bases, leaving 11 bases between the germline ends. CDR3 length: 12 amino acids. Germline values: CDR1 MNHEY, CDR2 SVGAGI. The CDR3 nucleotides read TGTGCCAGCAGACGCGGGACCGATGGCTACACCTTC. Its translation: CASRRGTDGYTF.

The V gene is TRBV18, the J gene TRBJ1-5; perhaps TRBD1 as D (5 bases). V lost 10 bases to trimming and J lost 8 bases, with 18 bases between them. The germline V gene encodes CDR1 KGHSH and CDR2 LQKENI. The CDR3 consists of 13 residues. CDR3 bases: TGTGCCACCTCCGTGGGGGGGATGGAGCCCCAGCATTTT. Encoded protein: CATSVGGMEPQHF.

The V call is TRBV28, the J call TRBJ1-1; no definite D call. Germline-derived CDR1 and CDR2 are MDHEN and SYDVKM. V lost 3 bases and J lost 4, with 9 bases in between. This CDR3 has 13 amino acids. The CDR3 sequence: CASSFPSGTEAFF. DNA for the CDR3: TGTGCCAGCAGTTTCCCCTCGGGCACTGAAGCTTTCTTT.

V and J are TRBV2 and TRBJ2-4; weak D call: TRBD1 (5 bases). V gave up 6 bases and J gave up 5 bases, with 8 bases separating them. CDR3 length equals 12 residues. The germline V gene encodes CDR1 SNHLY and CDR2 FYNNEI. CDR3 nucleotide sequence: TGTGCCAGCAGAAAACAGGAAAACATTCAGTACTTC. This gives the protein CASRKQENIQYF.

The chain has TRBV6-5 and TRBJ1-5; tentatively, D is TRBD1 (5 bases). V was clipped by 6 bases and J by 2 bases, with 14 bases between them. This CDR3 has 15 amino acids. CDR1 MNHEY and CDR2 SVGAGI come from the germline V gene. The CDR3 spells CASSRKTGGNQPQHF. As DNA, the CDR3 is TGTGCCAGCAGCCGAAAGACGGGGGGCAATCAGCCCCAGCATTTT.

About this clone: This CDR3 is also generated by other DNA sequences in the sample. This chain links TRBV2 with TRBJ1-1; 7 bases agree with TRBD1. Trimming took 2 bases from V and 1 from J; bases not matched to a gene: 1. Per germline, CDR1 SNHLY and CDR2 FYNNEI. CDR3 length: 14 amino acids. The CDR3 is CASSERQGNTEAFF. The DNA for the CDR3 is TGTGCCAGCAGTGAACGACAGGGGAACACTGAAGCTTTCTTT.

This chain links TRBV6-6 with TRBJ2-5; D unresolved. Looked up from germline, CDR1 is MNHNY and CDR2 is SVGAGI (reference sequence). The CDR3 extends over 12 amino acids. The ends were cut back, 0 bases at V and 6 bases at J, with 5 bases in the middle. CDR3 amino acids: CASSYSEKTQYF. The CDR3 bases are TGTGCCAGCAGTTACTCTGAGAAGACCCAGTACTTC.

This clone was found a few times. This chain links TRBV10-1 with TRBJ1-4; TRBD1 matches 9 bases. The junction had 10 bases not matched to a gene; V was cut back by 5 bases and J by 0 bases. The germline V gene encodes CDR1 WNHNN and CDR2 SYGVQD (reference sequence). CDR3 length: 18 amino acids. The CDR3: CASSYPGQGHTTNEKLFF. In DNA, the CDR3 is TGCGCCAGCAGTTATCCGGGACAGGGACACACAACTAATGAAAAACTGTTTTTT.

The chain combines TRBV10-3 with TRBJ1-5, with 9 bases lining up with TRBD1. Germline CDR1 is ENHRY and CDR2 is SYGVKD. The ends lost 6 bases at V and 4 bases at J; junction bases unmatched: 4. CDR3 length: 14 residues. The CDR3 bases are TGTGCCATCAGGGGGACAGGGAAAAATCAGCCCCAGCATTTT. Amino acids: CAIRGTGKNQPQHF.

The CDR3 sequence: CASSLWRTDTQYF. The CDR3 nucleotides are TGTGCCAGCAGCCTGTGGAGGACAGATACGCAGTATTTT. The chain recombines TRBV7-3 with TRBJ2-3; possible D gene TRBD2, 5 bases. The length of the CDR3 is 13 residues. V lost 5 bases to trimming and J lost 3 bases, with 9 bases between them. Germline V gene sequence: CDR1 SGHTA, CDR2 FQGTGA.

The chain links TRBV7-2 to TRBJ1-2; the D gene is possibly TRBD1 (5 bases). Germline V gene data show CDR1 as SGHTA and CDR2 as FQGNSA. Trimming removed 5 bases from V and 2 bases from J, with 15 bases in between. This CDR3 comprises 15 residues. The CDR3 region is CASSPRGFQNYGYTF. CDR3 sequence (DNA): TGTGCCAGCAGCCCGCGGGGGTTCCAAAACTATGGCTACACCTTC.

J is TRBJ2-7 and V is TRBV28; 8 bases line up with TRBD2. CDR3 length: 14 amino acids. J was trimmed by 1 base and V by 8 bases; bases with no gene match: 7. CDR1 MDHEN and CDR2 SYDVKM come from the germline V gene. DNA of the CDR3: TGTGCCAGCCGCTCCACGGGGGGGTCCTACGAGCAGTACTTC. It specifies CASRSTGGSYEQYF.

Here the CDR3 DNA reads TGTGCCACCAGCAGAGCGCCTAGCGGGAGTGACACGCAGTATTTT. It is translated as CATSRAPSGSDTQYF. The chain is built from TRBV15 and TRBJ2-3; TRBD2 matches 10 bases. CDR1 and CDR2 (germline): LNHNV, YYDKDF (reference sequence). This CDR3 has 15 amino acids. V lost 1 base, J lost 9 bases, and 7 bases stayed unmatched.

This chain uses TRBV18 with TRBJ2-7; no clear D. Trimming took off 5 bases at V and 7 bases at J, with 15 bases between the two ends. Germline V lookup: CDR1 KGHSH, CDR2 LQKENI. This CDR3 comprises 13 residues. DNA for the CDR3: TGTGCCAGCTCAGCCCATGTAGAGGCTGAGCAGTACTTC. Translated, it gives CASSAHVEAEQYF.

Remarks on this clone: This CDR3 is also generated by other DNA sequences in the sample. The chain carries TRBV7-3 and TRBJ2-1, with 7 nucleotides matching TRBD2. CDR1 and CDR2 from the germline V gene are SGHTA and FQGTGA. V gave up 0 bases and J gave up 0 bases; unmatched junction bases: 2. This CDR3 spans 16 amino acids. The CDR3 region is CASSLTGGSSYNEQFF. The DNA of the CDR3 is TGTGCCAGCAGCTTAACCGGCGGGAGCTCCTACAATGAGCAGTTCTTC.

There are a few counts of this clone. J is TRBJ2-2 and V is TRBV7-8; 7 positions agree with TRBD2. Trimming at V came to 0 bases and at J to 15 bases, leaving 4 bases not matched to a gene. The CDR3 has 12 residues. The germline gives CDR1 SGHVS, CDR2 FQNEAQ. The CDR3 DNA follows: TGTGCCAGCAGCTTAGCGTCTGGGGGGGTGTTTTTT. Protein: CASSLASGGVFF.

A single count supports this clone. The chain uses TRBV7-6 and TRBJ2-5; 9 bases map to TRBD1. CDR3 size: 16 residues. Germline trimming cut 0 bases from V and 5 bases from J; bases unmatched to any gene: 7. Germline lookup yields CDR1 SGHVS and CDR2 FNYEAQ. The CDR3 loop reads CASSLAKGQGGETQYF. As DNA, the CDR3 is TGTGCCAGCAGCTTAGCGAAGGGACAGGGAGGCGAGACCCAGTACTTC.

This sequence joins TRBV28 and TRBJ2-7, with a tentative D call TRBD2 (6 bases). The CDR3 runs 15 residues. CDR1 and CDR2 (germline): MDHEN, SYDVKM. The V and J ends lost 2 bases and 3 bases respectively, with 14 bases between them. The CDR3: CASSLRAGPRYEQYF. The CDR3 DNA follows: TGTGCCAGCAGTTTAAGGGCGGGGCCTCGCTACGAGCAGTACTTC.

The chain employs TRBV9 and TRBJ1-2, with D perhaps matching TRBD1 (5 bases). Germline CDR1 reads SGDLS; CDR2 reads YYNGEE. V dropped 5 bases and J dropped 0 bases, with 14 bases sitting between them. The CDR3 consists of 15 residues. For the CDR3, the DNA is TGTGCCAGCAGTGATCAGGGAAACTCTAACTATGGCTACACCTTC. Its protein is CASSDQGNSNYGYTF.

The chain recombines TRBV7-9 with TRBJ1-6; 7 bases are a match to TRBD1. CDR3 length: 15 amino acids. The V and J ends lost 1 base and 10 bases, in that order; junction bases with no gene match: 7. CDR1 and CDR2 (germline): SEHNR, FQNEAQ (reference sequence). The CDR3 is CASSLGRGPESPLHF. As DNA, the CDR3 is TGTGCCAGCAGCTTAGGAAGGGGGCCAGAGTCACCCCTCCACTTT.

This chain links TRBV27 with TRBJ1-1; TRBD1 aligns across 7 bases. Per germline, CDR1 MNHEY and CDR2 SMNVEV (reference sequence). V dropped 7 bases and J dropped 3; count of bases not matched to a gene: 11. The CDR3 contains 15 residues. The CDR3 sequence: CASTPRTGWHTEAFF. The CDR3 DNA follows: TGTGCCAGCACCCCCCGGACAGGATGGCACACTGAAGCTTTCTTT.

The chain recombines TRBV7-2 with TRBJ2-7, with D maybe TRBD2 (6 bases). V shed 5 bases and J shed 3 bases, with 14 bases lying between them. The CDR3 length is 14 residues. The germline CDR1 and CDR2 sequences are SGHTA and FQGNSA. The CDR3 protein is CASSPSGGNYEQYF. The CDR3 DNA follows: TGTGCCAGCAGCCCCTCAGGCGGGAACTACGAGCAGTACTTC.

This rearrangement joins TRBV6-5 to TRBJ1-2, with 7 bases that match TRBD1. After removal of 2 bases from V and 5 bases from J, the junction contained 8 bases not matched to a gene. This CDR3 comprises 15 residues. Germline lookup yields CDR1 MNHEY and CDR2 SVGAGI. CDR3 bases: TGTGCCAGCAGTTACGACAGGGTGGAACGGTATGGCTACACCTTC. Residues: CASSYDRVERYGYTF.

V is TRBV6-5 and J is TRBJ2-5; TRBD2 matches at 7 bases. Trimming cost V 0 bases and J 5 bases; bases outside gene matches: 6. The CDR3 consists of 15 residues. Germline-derived CDR1 and CDR2 are MNHEY and SVGAGI. The CDR3 DNA is TGTGCCAGCAGTTACTCGGCGGGAGTTAGTGAGACCCAGTACTTC. It is translated as CASSYSAGVSETQYF.

The rearrangement uses TRBV21-1 and TRBJ2-5; the tabulated D call, TRBD2, remains unverified against the DNA. TRBV21-1 is classified as a pseudogene. The CDR3 totals 18 residues. Written as DNA, the CDR3 is TGTGCCAGCAGCTACCTGGGACTAGCGGGGACCTTGCAAGAGACCCAGTACTTC. It specifies CASSYLGLAGTLQETQYF.

The sample holds one count of this clone. A read error may produce the germline difference seen at one junction end. The chain carries TRBV5-3 and TRBJ1-2, with TRBD1 matching 12 bases. TRBV5-3 is an ORF; its function is uncertain. There are 16 residues in the CDR3. Here the CDR3 reads CVRSLPGTGGSYGYTF. The CDR3 DNA follows: TGTGTCAGAAGCCTACCCGGGACAGGGGGCTCCTATGGCTACACCTTC.

The chain links TRBV18 to TRBJ1-4, with 8 bases identical to TRBD1. Losses at the gene ends were 4 bases for V and 0 bases for J; bases not matched to a gene: 10. The CDR3 has 18 amino acids. Germline V gene lookup returns CDR1 KGHSH and CDR2 LQKENI. The CDR3 protein is CASSRYRDRSTTNEKLFF. The CDR3 nucleotides read TGTGCCAGCTCACGATACCGGGACAGGAGTACAACTAATGAAAAACTGTTTTTT.

This sequence joins TRBV28 and TRBJ1-5, with D perhaps TRBD1 (6 bases). The CDR3 has 16 residues. CDR1 is MDHEN and CDR2 is SYDVKM in the germline V gene. Trimming shortened V by 6 bases and J by 2 bases, and 17 bases separated the two germline ends. The CDR3 DNA sequence: TGTGCCAGCAGCTTCAGGGGACCTATTGGCAATCAGCCCCAGCATTTT. Amino acids: CASSFRGPIGNQPQHF.